In its sample, the clone carrying this TCR beta chain was seen many times. CDR1 and CDR2 (germline): SGHRS, YFSETQ. The CDR3 is 15 residues long. V lost 0 bases to trimming and J lost 1 base; unmatched junction nucleotides: 4. The data derive from a study of low-dose radiotherapy and immunotherapy resistance in tumors. Study-wide background: While receiving nivolumab 240 mg every two weeks, patients also received ipilimumab 1 mg/kg every six weeks, both intravenously.

With TRAV- and TRBV-specific primers, first-strand cDNA was made, covering the alpha and beta chains. It was with a constant-region primer and a V-primer adapter that TCRs were amplified over 20 PCR cycles. With in vitro transcription, the isolated mRNA was amplified. TCRdb recomputed calls from the reads with MiXCR, one row per CDR3 protein. The sample yields 45,000 to 75,000 distinct CDR3 sequences, around 25% seen once. Time point in this sample: before trial treatment. Nivolumab, ipilimumab, aspirin, low-dose cyclophosphamide and low-dose radiotherapy were given to donors. Patients who could take part had advanced solid tumors with no tumor-infiltrating lymphocytes.

The specimen was PBMCs, collected before treatment. This clonotype originated in a male donor with prostate cancer. The rearrangement uses TRBV5-1 and TRBJ2-7, with TRBD1 identical over 7 bases. For the CDR3, the DNA is TGCGCCAGCAGCTTGGTCGTGGGACAGTCCTACGAGCAGTACTTC. Protein sequence: CASSLVVGQSYEQYF.